The following is a T cell receptor (beta chain) sequence with its context. Germline assignment: CDR1 SGHNT and CDR2 YENEEA. J gave up 4 bases and V 4 bases, and 6 bases lay outside the gene matches. This CDR3 comprises 15 residues. The source of the sample is a study of blood T cell repertoires in COVID-19. Study at large: The study drew acute and convalescent COVID-19 samples from the United States, Italy and Spain. PBMCs, B-cell-depleted T cells, or T cells were the source of the cDNA or gDNA that made up the material.

Authors' methods: By means of reference gene primer amplification, nucleated cell counts were estimated. Method: immunoSEQ multiplex PCR; TCRdb's copy keeps in-frame clones and lacks some. The V and J calls and clone size are taken from that table; D and trimming were inferred from the DNA. The data show roughly 260,000 clones, roughly nine tenths seen once. This TCR derives from a man aged 60 to 75 who had recovered from COVID-19. The V gene is TRBV11-3, the J gene TRBJ2-2, with 7 nucleotides matching TRBD1. The sample consisted of peripheral blood. CDR3 coding DNA: TGTGCCAGCAGCTCCCGGACAGGAGCCACCGGGGAGCTGTTTTTT. Translation: CASSSRTGATGELFF.